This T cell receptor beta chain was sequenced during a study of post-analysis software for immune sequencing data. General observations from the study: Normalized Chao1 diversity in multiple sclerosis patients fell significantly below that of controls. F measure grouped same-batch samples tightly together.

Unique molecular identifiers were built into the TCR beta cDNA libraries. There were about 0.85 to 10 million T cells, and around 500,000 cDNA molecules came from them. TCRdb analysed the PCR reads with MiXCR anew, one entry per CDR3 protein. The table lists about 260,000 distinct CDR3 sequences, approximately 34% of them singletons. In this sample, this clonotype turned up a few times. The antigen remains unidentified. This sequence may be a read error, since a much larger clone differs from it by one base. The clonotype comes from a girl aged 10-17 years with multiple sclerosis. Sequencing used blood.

The CDR3 nucleotides read TGTGCCAGCAGTGAGGGTATTGGGACAGGGGCCAATGAGCAGTACTTC. Translated, it gives CASSEGIGTGANEQYF. The gene calls are TRBV6-1 and TRBJ2-7; 10 nucleotides match TRBD1. Trimming removed 3 bases from V and 7 bases from J; junction bases left unmatched: 12. This CDR3 has 16 amino acids. Germline CDR1 MNHNS, CDR2 SASEGT.